What follows are 30 T cell receptor beta chains derived from one specimen sequenced in a study of T cell repertoires in cytomegalovirus infection. Each CDR3 protein is one row after TCRdb ran MiXCR on the reads. The data hold around 330,000 distinct CDR3 sequences, with roughly a sixth observed a single time. The sequenced sample was PBMCs. These receptors came from a human donor in good health (CMV status not recorded). Some clones in this sample may be carry-over from other donors' samples.

CDR3 sequence: CASSQRIAGARNEQFF. The CDR3 coding sequence is TGCGCCAGCAGCCAAAGGATAGCGGGGGCGCGCAATGAGCAGTTCTTC. This rearrangement joins TRBV4-1 to TRBJ2-1; TRBD2 matches 9 bases. Germline V gene sequence: CDR1 MGHRA, CDR2 YSYEKL. Losses at the gene ends were 2 bases for V and 6 bases for J; bases not matched to a gene: 8. The CDR3 spans 16 residues.

At least ten counts were recorded for this clonotype. V and J are TRBV6-2 or TRBV6-3 and TRBJ2-7; perhaps TRBD1 as D (5 bases). CDR1 is MNHEY and CDR2 is SVGEGT in the germline V gene. With 3 bases removed from V and 3 bases from J, the gap between germline ends came to 15 bases. The CDR3 length is 15 residues. CDR3 residues: CASSYEEAGIYEQYF. The CDR3 DNA sequence: TGTGCCAGCAGTTATGAGGAAGCAGGGATCTACGAGCAGTACTTC.

The V and J genes are TRBV5-1 and TRBJ1-1, with 9 nucleotides matching TRBD1. Germline CDR1 and CDR2: SGHRS and YFSETQ. J was trimmed by 1 base and V by 4 bases; bases with no gene match: 2. This CDR3 comprises 14 residues. The DNA of the CDR3 is TGCGCCAGCAGCACACAGGGGGCGAACACTGAAGCTTTCTTT. It specifies CASSTQGANTEAFF. Based on the CDR3 plus reference TRBV5-1 and TRBJ1-1, the full variable domain is KAGVTQTPRYLIKTRGQQVTLSCSPISGHRSVSWYQQTPGQGLQFLFEYFSETQRNKGNFPGRFSGRQFSNSRSEMNVSTLELGDSALYLCASSTQGANTEAFFGQGTRLTVV.

This clonotype was found once. A read error may account for a junction end that differs from germline. The rearrangement uses TRBV7-9 and TRBJ2-1; 8 bases map to TRBD2. CDR1 is SEHNR, CDR2 FQNEAQ, per germline (reference sequence). The CDR3 runs 14 residues. CDR3 in DNA: TGCGCCAGCAGCTTACGGGAGGGACACAATGAGCAGTTCTTC. It yields the protein CASSLREGHNEQFF. The full variable domain, in which reference TRBV7-9 and TRBJ2-1 provide the parts outside the CDR3, is DTGVSQNPRHKITKRGQNVTFRCDPISEHNRLYWYRQTLGQGPEFLTYFQNEAQLEKSRLLSDRFSAERPKGSFSTLEIQRTEQGDSAMYLCASSLREGHNEQFFGPGTRLTVL.

The chain has TRBV2 and TRBJ1-6, with 11 bases identical to TRBD1. The CDR3 is made up of 16 amino acids. Germline V gives CDR1 SNHLY, CDR2 FYNNEI. V lost 7 bases and J lost 3; bases outside the gene matches: 5. The chain's CDR3 is CASIGQGASYNSPLHF. The DNA for the CDR3 is TGTGCCAGCATCGGACAGGGGGCGAGCTATAATTCACCCCTCCACTTT.

This clonotype occurred a few times. CDR3 amino acids: CSGLAGPTDTQYF. The CDR3 nucleotides read TGCAGTGGACTAGCGGGGCCCACAGATACGCAGTATTTT. The chain has TRBV20-1 and TRBJ2-3, with 11 positions matching TRBD2. Trimming removed 7 bases from V and 2 bases from J; junction bases left unmatched: 2. The CDR3 extends over 13 amino acids. Germline CDR1 and CDR2: DFQATT and SNEGSKA (reference sequence).

This clonotype was observed a few times. V is TRBV19 and J is TRBJ2-1; 8 bases line up with TRBD2. Losses at the gene ends were 4 bases for V and 1 base for J; bases not matched to a gene: 3. The CDR3 has 15 amino acids. Germline V gene lookup returns CDR1 LNHDA and CDR2 SQIVND (reference sequence). The CDR3 coding sequence is TGTGCCAGTAGTAGGGGACTAGAGTCCTACAATGAGCAGTTCTTC. It is translated as CASSRGLESYNEQFF.

This clonotype has at least ten counts. The chain couples TRBV2 to TRBJ2-1; D is possibly TRBD2 (6 bases). This CDR3 is 13 amino acids long. The germline gives CDR1 SNHLY, CDR2 FYNNEI. The V end was cut by 3 bases, the J end by 4 bases, with 7 bases between. DNA of the CDR3: TGTGCCAGCAGTGATCGGGGGTACAATGAGCAGTTCTTC. This sequence encodes CASSDRGYNEQFF.

This clonotype showed up many times. V usage is TRBV19 and J usage is TRBJ1-5; D might be TRBD1 (5 bases). There are 15 residues in the CDR3. V lost 5 bases and J 6 bases, leaving 17 bases between the germline ends. The germline V gene encodes CDR1 LNHDA and CDR2 SQIVND (reference sequence). The CDR3 nucleotides read TGTGCCAGTAGTGGCAAGGGGACTCGGTTTCAGCCCCAGCATTTT. Its protein is CASSGKGTRFQPQHF.

This clonotype was detected only a few times. This chain joins TRBV6-1 and TRBJ2-5, with 7 nucleotides matching TRBD2. Trimming removed 2 bases from V and 9 bases from J; junction bases left unmatched: 9. The CDR3 is made up of 14 amino acids. Germline assignment: CDR1 MNHNS and CDR2 SASEGT. CDR3 DNA sequence: TGTGCCAGCAGTGAATACCAGGTTGCGGGGGCCCAGTACTTC. It yields the protein CASSEYQVAGAQYF.

This clonotype has a count of ten or more. The gene calls are TRBV7-2 and TRBJ2-3; D perhaps matches TRBD2 (5 bases). This CDR3 comprises 14 residues. Trimming left V 3 bases short and J 2 bases short, with 9 bases between. CDR1 and CDR2 from the germline V gene are SGHTA and FQGNSA. The CDR3 DNA sequence: TGTGCCAGCAGCTTGAGGGCCACCACAGATACGCAGTATTTT. Amino acid sequence: CASSLRATTDTQYF.

There are a few counts of this clonotype. The V gene is TRBV29-1, the J gene TRBJ2-4; TRBD1 matches at 10 bases. From germline, CDR1 is SQVTM and CDR2 ANQGSEA. With V trimmed by 7 bases and J by 7 bases, 16 bases remained unmatched. There are 16 residues in the CDR3. The CDR3 here is CSGNRDRGPSGNIQYF. The CDR3 DNA reads TGCAGCGGGAACCGGGACAGGGGTCCTTCGGGGAACATTCAGTACTTC. The full variable domain, with the rest looked up from reference TRBV29-1 and TRBJ2-4, is SAVISQKPSRDICQRGTSLTIQCQVDSQVTMMFWYRQQPGQSLTLIATANQGSEATYESGFVIDKFPISRPNLTFSTLTVSNMSPEDSSIYLCSGNRDRGPSGNIQYFGAGTRLSVL.

The chain employs TRBV19 and TRBJ1-5, with D perhaps matching TRBD1 (6 bases). This CDR3 is 15 amino acids long. V lost 6 bases and J 0 bases, leaving 12 bases between the germline ends. The germline V gene has CDR1 LNHDA and CDR2 SQIVND (reference sequence). The CDR3 DNA sequence: TGTGCCAGTAGCAGACAGGTATATAGCAATCAGCCCCAGCATTTT. Its translation: CASSRQVYSNQPQHF.

The genes are TRBV6-6 and TRBJ2-7; TRBD1 aligns across 10 bases. Per germline, CDR1 MNHNY and CDR2 SVGAGI (reference sequence). Germline trimming cut 5 bases from V and 7 bases from J; bases unmatched to any gene: 11. The CDR3 loop spans 15 amino acids. In DNA, the CDR3 is TGTGCCAGCAGTGTTGCGGGACAGGGGCAAAAGGAGCAGTACTTC. This sequence encodes CASSVAGQGQKEQYF.

The chain links TRBV4-1 to TRBJ2-5; D might be TRBD1 or TRBD2, each matching 7 bases. Trimming took 4 bases from V and 5 from J, leaving 20 bases between them. Germline values: CDR1 MGHRA, CDR2 YSYEKL. This CDR3 is built from 16 residues. The CDR3 protein is CASSPGGTALLETQYF. For the CDR3, the DNA is TGCGCCAGCAGCCCCGGGGGGACAGCGTTATTGGAGACCCAGTACTTC.

This clonotype turned up a few times. This chain uses TRBV6-5 with TRBJ1-1; D gene ambiguous. The V gene's germline CDR1 is MNHEY and CDR2 SVGAGI. V dropped 2 bases and J dropped 4 bases, with 8 bases sitting between them. The CDR3 loop spans 13 amino acids. This chain's CDR3 is CASSYRLATEAFF. Written as DNA, the CDR3 is TGTGCCAGCAGTTACCGTCTCGCCACTGAAGCTTTCTTT.

The chain employs TRBV20-1 and TRBJ1-2; perhaps TRBD1 as D (5 bases). V was trimmed by 6 bases and J by 5 bases, leaving 13 bases between them. Per germline, CDR1 DFQATT and CDR2 SNEGSKA (reference sequence). CDR3 size: 12 residues. The CDR3 DNA is TGCAGTGCAGGGGACCGAAGGTATGGCTACACCTTC. Amino acids: CSAGDRRYGYTF.

Here the CDR3 DNA reads TGTGCCAGCAGCCCCTCTGGACTAGCGGGGGCCGGAGAGCAGTACTTC. As protein: CASSPSGLAGAGEQYF. The chain links TRBV3-1 to TRBJ2-7; 13 bases fit TRBD2. CDR3 length: 16 amino acids. Germline assignment: CDR1 LGHDT and CDR2 YNNKEL (reference sequence). The V segment lost 4 bases and the J segment 7 bases; nucleotides outside the gene matches: 10.

This clonotype was counted at least ten times. V is TRBV11-2 and J is TRBJ1-2; 7 bases align to TRBD1. CDR1 and CDR2 (germline): SGHAT, FQNNGV. This CDR3 comprises 13 residues. V dropped 6 bases and J dropped 4; count of bases not matched to a gene: 5. CDR3 DNA: TGTGCCAGCAGTCCGGGACAGACCTATGGCTACACCTTC. Its protein product is CASSPGQTYGYTF.

The V call is TRBV19, the J call TRBJ2-5; D gene unclear. Germline V lookup: CDR1 LNHDA, CDR2 SQIVND (reference sequence). V was shortened by 3 bases and J by 1 base, with 9 bases between the two germline ends. This CDR3 contains 14 residues. CDR3 coding DNA: TGTGCCAGTAGTATTCGAGACGGCCAAGAGACCCAGTACTTC. This gives the protein CASSIRDGQETQYF.

This clonotype has a handful of counts. The chain joins TRBV11-3 to TRBJ2-1; no definite D call. Trimming removed 5 bases from V and 6 bases from J, with 20 bases in between. This CDR3 has 16 residues. Germline V CDR1 and CDR2: SGHNT, YENEEA. In DNA form, the CDR3 reads TGTGCCAGCAGCCGAAGCCGTTCCAAGGGTGGCAATGAGCAGTTCTTC. This codes for CASSRSRSKGGNEQFF.

The chain employs TRBV6-2 or TRBV6-3 and TRBJ2-1; the match to TRBD2 covers 11 bases. The CDR3 covers 16 residues. Germline V gives CDR1 MNHEY, CDR2 SVGEGT. V shed 6 bases, J shed 8 bases, and the junction held 12 bases outside the gene matches. The CDR3 loop is CASRPLAGGQFYEQFF. The DNA for the CDR3 is TGTGCCAGCAGACCCTTAGCGGGGGGGCAATTCTATGAGCAGTTCTTC.

The chain carries TRBV20-1 and TRBJ2-1, with D possibly being TRBD2 (6 bases). Trimming stripped 0 bases from V and 3 bases from J, with 18 bases between. CDR3 length: 17 amino acids. From germline, CDR1 is DFQATT and CDR2 SNEGSKA (reference sequence). The CDR3, as DNA: TGCAGTGCTAGAGACGTTTTGGGGGACTCACTCTACAATGAGCAGTTCTTC. This codes for CSARDVLGDSLYNEQFF.

This clonotype has a count of ten or more. J is TRBJ2-1 and V is TRBV5-1; a weak D match, TRBD2 (7 bases). Trimming shortened V by 7 bases and J by 5 bases, and 19 bases separated the two germline ends. Germline values: CDR1 SGHRS, CDR2 YFSETQ. The CDR3 covers 15 residues. Here the CDR3 DNA reads TGCGCCAGCGCCCATGGGGGAGGGGACAACAATGAGCAGTTCTTC. Residues: CASAHGGGDNNEQFF.

This clonotype was counted ten times or more. The gene calls are TRBV7-8 and TRBJ2-2; D may be TRBD2 (5 bases). Germline lookup yields CDR1 SGHVS and CDR2 FQNEAQ. Trimming pared 2 bases from V and 0 bases from J, leaving 13 bases between. This CDR3 is 17 amino acids long. In DNA form, the CDR3 reads TGTGCCAGCAGCTTAACCCAGCGGAGGACGAACACCGGGGAGCTGTTTTTT. This translates into CASSLTQRRTNTGELFF.

The chain carries TRBV20-1 and TRBJ1-1, with D maybe TRBD1 (5 bases). Trimming left V 6 bases short and J 0 bases short, with 17 bases between. Germline CDR1 reads DFQATT; CDR2 reads SNEGSKA (reference sequence). The CDR3 extends over 15 amino acids. The CDR3 DNA is TGCAGTGCCCCCGAACCGGCAGGGTTGAACACTGAAGCTTTCTTT. Translated, it gives CSAPEPAGLNTEAFF.

This clonotype came up many times. The chain couples TRBV5-4 to TRBJ1-1; perhaps TRBD1 as D (5 bases). This CDR3 spans 13 amino acids. Looked up from germline, CDR1 is SGHNT and CDR2 is YYREEE (reference sequence). Trimming took 4 bases from V and 3 from J, leaving 10 bases between them. This CDR3 is CASSPGRDTEAFF. In DNA form, the CDR3 reads TGTGCCAGCAGCCCGGGACGGGACACTGAAGCTTTCTTT.

This clonotype was seen only a few times. The DNA of the CDR3 is TGCAGTGCTAGAGATTGGGTGACCCAGTACTTC. Translation: CSARDWVTQYF. This rearrangement joins TRBV20-1 to TRBJ2-5, with D unresolved. The germline CDR1 and CDR2 sequences are DFQATT and SNEGSKA (reference sequence). CDR3 length: 11 amino acids. The V end was cut by 0 bases, the J end by 7 bases, with 6 bases between.

This clonotype has only a few counts. The V call is TRBV10-3, the J call TRBJ1-2, with 12 bases that match TRBD1. The CDR3 spans 18 residues. Per germline, CDR1 ENHRY and CDR2 SYGVKD. V was pared by 3 bases and J by 5 bases, with 13 bases of the junction left unmatched. The DNA of the CDR3 is TGTGCCATCAGTGACCAAACATCCGGGACAGGGGGCTATTATGGCTACACCTTC. Translating it yields CAISDQTSGTGGYYGYTF.

This clonotype was recorded many times. CDR3 DNA: TGTGCCATCAGTGCTGCGGCTGGGGACACTGAAGCTTTCTTT. Amino acids: CAISAAAGDTEAFF. The rearrangement joins TRBV10-3 to TRBJ1-1; D not resolved. CDR3 size: 14 residues. The V end lost 4 bases, the J end lost 3 bases, and 12 bases lay between the germline ends. Germline values: CDR1 ENHRY, CDR2 SYGVKD.